The TCR beta chain described here comes from a study of T cell responses to AZD1222 COVID-19 vaccine. Study-wide findings and caveats: Regions 160-218 and 743-854 held dominance among vaccine-associated CD4 TCRs, which spanned spike.

Sequencing used immunoSEQ multiplex PCR; TCRdb keeps in-frame clones, though not all of them. The sample contains around 140,000 clones, approximately 90% of which appear only once. The CDR3 totals 15 residues. Note on this clone: Antigen specificity is unknown.

The clonotype comes from an adult who received the AZD1222 COVID-19 vaccine. The V call is TRBV21-1, the J call TRBJ1-5. TRBV21-1 is deemed a pseudogene. Sequences were derived from peripheral blood, sampled 28 days after the second AZD1222 dose. The CDR3 nucleotides are TGTGCCAGCAGCAACGGCGGTAGGGTTTATCAGCCCCAGCATTTT. Its translation is CASSNGGRVYQPQHF.